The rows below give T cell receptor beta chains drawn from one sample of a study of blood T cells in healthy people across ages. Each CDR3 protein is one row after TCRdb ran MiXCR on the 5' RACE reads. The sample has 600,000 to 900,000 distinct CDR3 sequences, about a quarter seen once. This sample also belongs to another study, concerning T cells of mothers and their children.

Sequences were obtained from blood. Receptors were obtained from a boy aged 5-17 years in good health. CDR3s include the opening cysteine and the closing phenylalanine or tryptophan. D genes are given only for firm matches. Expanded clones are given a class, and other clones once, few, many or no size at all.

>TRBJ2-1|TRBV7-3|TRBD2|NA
TGTGCCAGCAGCTTATTTGGCGGCGGGAGTCATGGAGGGCAGTTCTTC
CASSLFGGGSHGGQFF
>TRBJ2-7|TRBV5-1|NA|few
TGCGCCAGCACCCTGAGGGGGACCAACGACGAGCAGTACTTC
CASTLRGTNDEQYF
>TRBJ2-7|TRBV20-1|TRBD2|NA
TGCAGTGCCGCACTAGCGGGGGGGCCTAGACCCTACGAGCAGTACTTC
CSAALAGGPRPYEQYF
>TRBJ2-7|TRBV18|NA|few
TGTGCCAGCTCACCAGGCAGGGAAAGCTCCTACGAGCAGTACTTC
CASSPGRESSYEQYF
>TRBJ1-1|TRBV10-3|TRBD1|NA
TGTGCCATCAGTCCGGGACAGGGCACGACTGAAGCTTTCTTT
CAISPGQGTTEAFF
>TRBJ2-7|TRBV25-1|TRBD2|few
TGTGCCAGCAGTGAAGCAGGGCGGGGGGACTACGAGCAGTACTTC
CASSEAGRGDYEQYF
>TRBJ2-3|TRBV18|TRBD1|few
TGTGCCAGCTCACCGGGACAGACAGACACAGATACGCAGTATTTT
CASSPGQTDTDTQYF
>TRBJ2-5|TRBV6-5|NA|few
TGTGCCAGCAACCTCTCGGGACTGCTTTCATTGGCCCAGTACTTC
CASNLSGLLSLAQYF
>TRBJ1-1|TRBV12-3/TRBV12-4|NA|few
TGTGCCAGCAGTTTGATGGGTTCCACTGAAGCTTTCTTT
CASSLMGSTEAFF
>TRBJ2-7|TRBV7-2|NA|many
TGTGCCAGCAGCTTACTTGGGCTGGTATACGAGCAGTACTTC
CASSLLGLVYEQYF
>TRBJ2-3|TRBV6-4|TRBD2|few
TGTGCCAGCAGTGAGGGACTAGCGGGAGGAGATACGCAGTATTTT
CASSEGLAGGDTQYF
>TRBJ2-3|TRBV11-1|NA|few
TGTGCCAGCAGCTTAAAAGGGTCCGGACGGTACTCGCGTGATACGCAGTATTTT
CASSLKGSGRYSRDTQYF
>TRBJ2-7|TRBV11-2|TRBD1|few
TGTGCCAGCAGTCTTAGGAGGACAGGAGACTACGAGCAGTACTTC
CASSLRRTGDYEQYF
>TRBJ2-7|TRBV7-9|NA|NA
TGTGCCAGCAGCCCAAGCGGGCTCTACGAGCAGTGCTTC
CASSPSGLYEQCF
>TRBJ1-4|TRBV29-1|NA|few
TGCAGCGCCTGGACCTCCCCGAATGAAAAACTGTTTTTT
CSAWTSPNEKLFF
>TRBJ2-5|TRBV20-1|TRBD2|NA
TGCAGTGCTGCTGCTAGCGGGGACTTGGTGTCCCAGTACTTC
CSAAASGDLVSQYF
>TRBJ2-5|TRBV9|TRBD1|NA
TGTGCCAGCAGCGTTTGGGACAGGTCGGGAGAGACCCAGTACTTC
CASSVWDRSGETQYF
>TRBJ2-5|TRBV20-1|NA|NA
TGCAGTGCTAAGAACCCGCCCCTTTTC
CSAKNPPLF
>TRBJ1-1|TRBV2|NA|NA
TGTGCCAGCTCTGGGCGCCCGGGTGAAGCTTTCTTT
CASSGRPGEAFF